A few counts support the clone carrying this TCR beta chain. The target antigen is unknown. Germline V CDR1 and CDR2: SGDLS, YYNGEE. The CDR3 has 15 residues. Trimming pared 3 bases from V and 4 bases from J, leaving 16 bases between. The sample belongs to a study of identical twins. Broader study findings: Low generation-probability sequences were in excess among twin-shared out-of-frame alpha sequences. High-abundance cord blood beta clonotypes had fewer insertions; memory repertoires showed none.

A template switching step contributed a universal primer site, while unique molecular identifiers were present in the cDNA. TCRdb passed the 5' RACE reads through MiXCR, listing each CDR3 protein once. Of nearly 900,000 distinct CDR3 sequences detected, 12% appear once; the ten largest clones hold under 2%. In addition, the sample was reused for a study of yellow fever vaccine responses in identical twins. That work contributes: It has been reported that, in twins, the vaccine T cell response seemed partly convergent and partly personalized.

The sequencing input was PBMCs. This clonotype was sampled from a woman between 18 and 29 years old in good health. The J gene is TRBJ1-1, the V gene TRBV9; D is perhaps TRBD1 (5 bases). CDR3 bases: TGTGCCAGCAGCGCCGCTGAGCGGGGGGTCACTGAAGCTTTCTTT. It yields the protein CASSAAERGVTEAFF.